The next 19 T cell receptor beta chains were all read from a single sample in a study of CD8+ T cells in alopecia areata (dated 2018 in TCRdb). Receptor amplification or capture employed the immunoSEQ multiplex PCR assay. For TCR sequencing, RNA was extracted from every sample and reverse transcribed into cDNA to serve as template. Entries here come from immuneACCESS through TCRdb and include only in-frame sequences with V and J called. Some clones fail to appear in such tables; in the studies checked, an unresolved V gene covers under half of the shortfall, and the cause of the remainder is unknown. The sample features approximately 280,000 clones, and none is a singleton. Together, the top ten hold more than 1% of the sample. Pooled mouse cutaneous lymph node cells were stained for CD4, CD8alpha, NKG2D, NKG2ACE and other markers, then sorted on a BD Influx. The specimen was CD4+ T cells sorted from a lymph node. The receptor set was obtained from a C3H/HeJ mouse with alopecia areata. The strain carries MHC haplotype H2-k.

As to this clone: Gene names denote mouse genes. From the germline J gene comes the end of the CDR3, since the read stops 4 residues before it. This chain links TRBV13-3 with TRBJ2-7; 10 bases line up with TRBD2. This CDR3 comprises 16 residues. CDR1 and CDR2 (germline): NNHDY, SYVADS. The CDR3 bases that were read are TGTGCCAGCAGTGATTCCGGACTGGGGGCACTATAT. Its translation: CASSDSGLGALY. The complete CDR3 protein is CASSDSGLGALYEQYF.

In regard to this clone: Mouse gene names and germline throughout. The observed sequence ends 4 residues before the CDR3 terminus, with the missing tail filled in from the germline J gene. This chain links TRBV5 with TRBJ2-5; TRBD1 is a possible D gene (7 bases). The CDR3 contains 16 residues. Germline loops: CDR1 LGHNA, CDR2 YNLKQL (reference sequence). The sequenced CDR3 bases are TGTGCCAGCAGCCAAGATTCGGGGCAGGGGGGAGAC. Translated, it gives CASSQDSGQGGD. The CDR3 as a whole reads CASSQDSGQGGDTQYF.

About this clone: The genes and germline here are from mouse. The read falls 4 residues short of the CDR3 end, and the missing part is taken from the germline J gene. Within the sample, other DNA sequences also encode this same CDR3. This rearrangement joins TRBV13-3 to TRBJ2-7, with TRBD2 matching 10 bases. The CDR3 covers 15 residues. The V gene's germline CDR1 is NNHDY and CDR2 SYVADS. The V and J ends lost 3 bases and 0 bases, in that order; junction bases with no gene match: 3. The CDR3 loop is CASSGTGGSSYEQYF. The CDR3 DNA, read in part, is TGTGCCAGCAGTGGGACTGGGGGCAGCTCCTAT.

This clone showed up just a few times. Mouse gene names apply. The CDR3 extends 4 residues past the end of the read, so its final part is completed from the germline J gene. This chain connects TRBV1 to TRBJ1-2; unclear D gene. The CDR3 has 13 amino acids. Trimming cost V 3 bases and J 0 bases, with 5 bases left between them. In germline, CDR1 is NSQYPW, CDR2 LRSPGD (reference sequence). Partial CDR3 DNA: TGCACCTGCAGTGCCCATCCAAACTCC. Protein: CTCSAHPNS. The whole CDR3 protein is CTCSAHPNSDYTF.

This clone was seen more than once but under ten times. Mouse names are used for the genes. Other nucleotide sequences from this sample produce the same CDR3. The DNA read from the CDR3 is TGCACCTGCAGTGCAGACAGAGCAAACACA. This encodes CTCSADRANT. The CDR3 as a whole reads CTCSADRANTEVFF. The chain has TRBV1 and TRBJ1-1; D remains unclear. Coverage ceases 4 residues before the CDR3 finishes, and the germline J gene fills in the end. The ends were cut back, 0 bases at V and 0 bases at J, with 5 bases in the middle. From germline, CDR1 is NSQYPW and CDR2 LRSPGD (reference sequence). This CDR3 spans 14 amino acids.

This clone was counted between two and nine times. Genes and germline come from the mouse. The read halts 4 residues ahead of the CDR3 end, with the missing end drawn from the germline J gene. The sample holds other DNA sequences that translate to the same CDR3. The V and J genes are TRBV13-1 and TRBJ1-1; 10 bases map to TRBD1. Germline lookup yields CDR1 NSHNY and CDR2 SYGAGN. The CDR3 contains 15 residues. J was trimmed by 3 bases and V by 0 bases; bases with no gene match: 2. CDR3 DNA (partial): TGTGCCAGCAGTGATGCTGGGACAGGGGACACA. It specifies CASSDAGTGDT. The entire CDR3 reads CASSDAGTGDTEVFF.

As concerns this clone: The genes are named according to mouse. The read is 4 residues too short to cover the CDR3 end, so that end is filled in from the germline J gene. The sample contains more than one DNA sequence encoding this CDR3. This chain joins TRBV13-1 and TRBJ2-3; D gene ambiguous. This CDR3 spans 14 amino acids. Trimming shortened V by 1 base and J by 0 bases, and 6 bases separated the two germline ends. The V gene's germline CDR1 is NSHNY and CDR2 SYGAGN. CDR3 residues: CASSDRSSAETLYF. The sequenced CDR3 bases are TGTGCCAGCAGTGATCGCAGTAGTGCAGAA.

This clone was seen only a few times. Mouse gene names apply. The read ends 4 residues shy of where the CDR3 ends; the end is completed using the germline J gene. This sequence joins TRBV13-3 and TRBJ1-2; TRBD1 agrees at 7 bases. The germline V gene has CDR1 NNHDY and CDR2 SYVADS. The CDR3 loop spans 17 amino acids. V shed 3 bases, J shed 0 bases, and the junction held 11 bases outside the gene matches. The chain's CDR3 is CASSAHRGGLANSDYTF. The part of the CDR3 DNA that was read is TGTGCCAGCAGTGCCCACAGGGGAGGTCTCGCAAACTCC.

This clone has only a few counts. Gene names denote mouse genes. The read halts 4 residues ahead of the CDR3 end, with the missing end drawn from the germline J gene. Additional DNA sequences in this sample encode the identical CDR3. The chain couples TRBV5 to TRBJ2-5, with 7 bases aligning to TRBD2. CDR3 length: 13 amino acids. Germline values: CDR1 LGHNA, CDR2 YNLKQL (reference sequence). The sequenced CDR3 bases are TGTGCCAGCAGCCCCGGGACTGAAGAC. It encodes CASSPGTED. The full CDR3 reads CASSPGTEDTQYF.

This clone was detected a few times. Gene names denote mouse genes. The read comes to an end 4 residues before the CDR3 does, leaving the germline J gene to fill in the end. This rearrangement joins TRBV19 to TRBJ2-7; maybe TRBD1 (5 bases). Germline V gene sequence: CDR1 FNHDT, CDR2 SITEND (reference sequence). CDR3 length: 14 residues. V lost 0 bases and J 2 bases, leaving 9 bases between the germline ends. The sequenced CDR3 bases are TGTGCCAGCAGTATAGAGGGGAGCCCCTAT. Translated, it gives CASSIEGSPY. The whole CDR3 protein reads CASSIEGSPYEQYF.

The table lists this clone with a few counts. Gene names refer to mouse genes. From the germline J gene comes the end of the CDR3, since the read stops 4 residues before it. The chain joins TRBV13-3 to TRBJ2-2; maybe TRBD1 (5 bases). V lost 2 bases, J lost 0 bases, and 8 bases lay in between. This CDR3 comprises 15 residues. Germline-derived CDR1 and CDR2 are NNHDY and SYVADS. CDR3: CASSERTTNTGQLYF. CDR3 bases read: TGTGCCAGCAGTGAAAGGACAACAAACACCGGG.

A few counts support this clone. Here the gene names and germline are mouse. The part of the CDR3 DNA that was read is TGTGCCAGCACGCAGCGACAGAATAATTCGCCC. It specifies CASTQRQNNSP. The entire CDR3 is CASTQRQNNSPLYF. V is TRBV13-1 and J is TRBJ1-6, with D possibly TRBD1 on 5 matching bases. With the read ending 3 residues before the CDR3 end, the germline J gene is used to fill in that end. TRBJ1-6 is noted as an ORF with a role that remains uncertain. This CDR3 is built from 14 residues. V shed 6 bases and J shed 5 bases, with 12 bases lying between them. Per germline, CDR1 NSHNY and CDR2 SYGAGN.

To note about this clone: The genes are named according to mouse. From the germline J gene comes the end of the CDR3, since the read stops 4 residues before it. The chain combines TRBV24 with TRBJ1-2; D is uncertain. CDR1 KGHTA and CDR2 FRNEEI come from the germline V gene. The V end was cut by 2 bases, the J end by 0 bases, with 7 bases between. This CDR3 spans 14 amino acids. CDR3: CASSLNSANSDYTF. The CDR3 bases that were read are TGTGCCAGCAGTCTGAACAGTGCAAACTCC.

As to this clone: Mouse names are used for the genes. Sequencing ends 3 residues short of the CDR3 end; the germline J gene provides the rest. This sample also contains other DNA sequences that code for the same CDR3. The chain employs TRBV19 and TRBJ1-6; 7 positions match TRBD1. TRBJ1-6 is given ORF status, its function remaining uncertain. V was pared by 2 bases and J by 3 bases, with 2 bases of the junction left unmatched. The CDR3 loop spans 15 amino acids. CDR1 and CDR2 (germline): FNHDT, SITEND (reference sequence). CDR3 loop: CASSIRTGYNSPLYF. The covered CDR3 bases are TGTGCCAGCAGTATCAGGACAGGCTATAATTCGCCC.

This clone was counted only a few times. Gene names are mouse gene names. The missing CDR3 end, 4 residues past where the read stops, is filled in from the germline J gene. The V gene is TRBV13-1, the J gene TRBJ2-1, with TRBD2 matching 8 bases. CDR1 and CDR2 from the germline V gene are NSHNY and SYGAGN. The CDR3 is made up of 16 amino acids. Germline trimming cut 0 bases from V and 0 bases from J; bases unmatched to any gene: 2. CDR3 sequence reads: CASSDAGGINYAEQFF. Incomplete CDR3 DNA: TGTGCCAGCAGTGATGCTGGGGGGATTAACTATGCT.

Regarding this clone: Genes here carry mouse names. The CDR3 extends 4 residues past the end of the read, so its final part is completed from the germline J gene. The sample has other DNA sequences that encode this CDR3 too. The genes are TRBV5 and TRBJ2-7, with 11 bases fitting TRBD2. The V gene's germline CDR1 is LGHNA and CDR2 YNLKQL (reference sequence). This CDR3 region has 15 residues. CDR3 protein: CASSQDGLGGYEQYF. The sequenced part of the CDR3 DNA is TGTGCCAGCAGCCAAGATGGACTGGGGGGTTAT.

About this clone itself: Mouse gene names apply. The read stops 4 residues short of the end of the CDR3; the missing end is completed from the germline J gene. Additional DNA sequences in this sample encode the identical CDR3. This rearrangement joins TRBV5 to TRBJ2-3; 9 positions match TRBD2. This CDR3 spans 16 amino acids. Germline V lookup: CDR1 LGHNA, CDR2 YNLKQL (reference sequence). With 0 bases clipped from V and 0 bases from J, the junction kept 1 base outside the gene matches. Partial CDR3 DNA: TGTGCCAGCAGCCAAGAGGGACTGGGTAGTGCAGAA. It specifies CASSQEGLGSAE. The CDR3 in full is CASSQEGLGSAETLYF.

This clone was counted a few times. This sequence may be a read error, since a much larger clone differs from it by one base. The genes are named according to mouse. The sequenced CDR3 bases are TGCACCTGCAGTGCAGACAGGGAAAACACCGGG. The encoded protein is CTCSADRENTG. The full CDR3 reads CTCSADRENTGQLYF. The J gene is TRBJ2-2, the V gene TRBV1; weak D call: TRBD1 (5 bases). The read ends 4 residues early relative to the CDR3; the germline J gene fills the gap. V was cut by 0 bases and J by 1 base, with 6 bases left in between. CDR3 length: 15 residues. Germline V CDR1 and CDR2: NSQYPW, LRSPGD (reference sequence).

This clone has just a few counts. A much bigger clone sits one base away, suggesting this may be a read error. Germline and genes here are mouse. The read stops 4 residues short of the end of the CDR3; the missing end is completed from the germline J gene. The chain has TRBV13-3 and TRBJ2-7; 11 bases fit TRBD1. Per germline, CDR1 NNHDY and CDR2 SYVADS. The CDR3 loop spans 14 amino acids. The trim removed 3 bases at V and 2 bases at J, leaving 1 base unmatched. The part of the CDR3 DNA that was read is TGTGCCAGCAGTGTGGGACAGGGGGCCTAT. This gives the protein CASSVGQGAY. The CDR3, in full, reads CASSVGQGAYEQYF.